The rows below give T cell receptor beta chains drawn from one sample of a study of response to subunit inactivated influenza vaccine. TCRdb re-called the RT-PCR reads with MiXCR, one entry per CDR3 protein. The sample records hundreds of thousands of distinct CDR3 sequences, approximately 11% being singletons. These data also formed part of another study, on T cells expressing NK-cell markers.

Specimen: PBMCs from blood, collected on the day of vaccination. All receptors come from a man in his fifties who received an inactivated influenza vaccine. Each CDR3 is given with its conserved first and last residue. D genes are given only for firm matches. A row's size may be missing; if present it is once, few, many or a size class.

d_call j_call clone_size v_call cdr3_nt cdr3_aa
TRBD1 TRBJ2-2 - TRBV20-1 TGCAGTGCTAGGGAAGGAACAGGGGCGAACACCGGGGAGCTGTTTTTT CSAREGTGANTGELFF
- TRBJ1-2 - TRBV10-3 TGTGCCATCAGTGAGTCTCCAGGGCCTACCTATGGCTACACCTTC CAISESPGPTYGYTF
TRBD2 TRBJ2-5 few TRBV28 TGTGCCATTAGCGGGGGATTCCAAGAGACCCAGTACTTC CAISGGFQETQYF
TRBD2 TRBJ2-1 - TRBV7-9 TGTGCCAGCCAAACCGGGGGGGACAATGAGCAGTTCTTC CASQTGGDNEQFF
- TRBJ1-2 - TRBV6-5 TGTGCCAGCAGTTACTCGACTGGGACCTATGGCTACACCTTC CASSYSTGTYGYTF
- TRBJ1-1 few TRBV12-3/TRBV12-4 TGTGCCAGCAGTTTGTTTGTAGGGAACACTGAAGCTTTCTTT CASSLFVGNTEAFF
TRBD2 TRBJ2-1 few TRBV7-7 TGTGCCAGCAGCTTAATAGCGGGAGGGCCTGACAATGAGCAGTTCTTC CASSLIAGGPDNEQFF
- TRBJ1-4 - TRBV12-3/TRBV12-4 TGTGCCAGCACTCAACCGGACAATGCGGGGAAACTGTTTTTT CASTQPDNAGKLFF
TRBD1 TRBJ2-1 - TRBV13 TGTGCCAGCAGCTTAGGACTTGGGACAGGGACGCACAATGAGCAGTTCTTC CASSLGLGTGTHNEQFF
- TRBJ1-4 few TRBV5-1 TGCGCCAGCAGCTTCACAGGGTTTCTAGGGGAAAAACTGTTTTTT CASSFTGFLGEKLFF
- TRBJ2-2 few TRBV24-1 TGTGCCACCAGTGAGCCTAACACCGGGGAGCTGTTTTTT CATSEPNTGELFF
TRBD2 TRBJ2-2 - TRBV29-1 TGCAGCGTTAGAGGACTAGCGGGGTCCGGGGAGCTGTTTTTT CSVRGLAGSGELFF
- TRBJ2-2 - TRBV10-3 TGTGCCATCAGACGGGGGGCGGGGGAGCTGTTTTTT CAIRRGAGELFF
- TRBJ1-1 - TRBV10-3 TGTGCCATCAGTGAGTCAGTAGGGGTGAACACTGAAGCTTTCTTT CAISESVGVNTEAFF
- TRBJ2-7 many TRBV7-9 TGTGCCAGCAGCGGCCCGAGGGGCTACGAGCAGTACTTC CASSGPRGYEQYF
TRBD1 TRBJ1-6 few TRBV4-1 TGCGCCAGCAGCCAAGTTGGGACAGGGGGCTTTGGTTCACCCCTCCACTTT CASSQVGTGGFGSPLHF
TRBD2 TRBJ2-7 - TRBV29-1 TGCAGCGTGCAAGCACCGGGACTAGATTCCTACGAGCAGTACTTC CSVQAPGLDSYEQYF
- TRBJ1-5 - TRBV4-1 TGCGCCAGCAGCCCGACCTGGGTTTGGAATCAGCCCCAGCATTTT CASSPTWVWNQPQHF
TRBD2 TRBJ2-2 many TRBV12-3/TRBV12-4 TGTGCCAGCAGTGGACTAGCGGGGGGGCGGGGCACCGGGGAGCTGTTTTTT CASSGLAGGRGTGELFF
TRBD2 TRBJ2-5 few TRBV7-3 TGTGCCAGCAGCCGACTAGCGGGAGGTTTGGAGACCCAGTACTTC CASSRLAGGLETQYF
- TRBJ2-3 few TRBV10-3 TGTGCCATCAGTGAGTCGTACGGCGTCGGGACAGATACGCAGTATTTT CAISESYGVGTDTQYF
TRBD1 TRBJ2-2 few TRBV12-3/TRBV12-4 TGTGCCAGCAGTTTGGGACAGGGTTTTGGGGAGCTGTTTTTT CASSLGQGFGELFF
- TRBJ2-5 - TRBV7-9 TGTGCCAGCAGCTTAGGCAGGATATATCAAGAGACCCAGTACTTC CASSLGRIYQETQYF
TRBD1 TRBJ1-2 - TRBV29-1 TGCAGCGTTGGACAGGGGAGTGATTATGGCTACACCTTC CSVGQGSDYGYTF
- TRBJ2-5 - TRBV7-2 TGTGCCAGCAGCTTAGATACAGCCGGGAGAGGAGAGACCCAGTACTTC CASSLDTAGRGETQYF
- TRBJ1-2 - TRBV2 TGTGCCAGCAGTGAGGTAGCGGGCGGTAACTATGGCTACACCTTC CASSEVAGGNYGYTF
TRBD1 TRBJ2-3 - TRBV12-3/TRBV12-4 TGTGCCAGCAGTTTTACAGGGGCCGGGGCAGATACGCAGTATTTT CASSFTGAGADTQYF
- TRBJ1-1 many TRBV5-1 TGCGCCAGCAGCTTGGAGGGGACCTACACTGAAGCTTTCTTT CASSLEGTYTEAFF
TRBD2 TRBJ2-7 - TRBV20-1 TGCAGTGCTAGAGATCACCTAGCGGGGGCCCCGCAAGATTACGAGCAGTACTTC CSARDHLAGAPQDYEQYF
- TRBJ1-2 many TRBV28 TGTGCCAGTCAGGGCGACTATGGCTACACCTTC CASQGDYGYTF
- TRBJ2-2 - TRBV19 TGTGCCAGTAGTGGAGGGGCCCCCGGGGAGCTGTTTTTT CASSGGAPGELFF
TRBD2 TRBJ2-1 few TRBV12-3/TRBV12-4 TGTGCCAGCAGCACACTAGCGGGGGTTCACAATGAGCAGTTCTTC CASSTLAGVHNEQFF
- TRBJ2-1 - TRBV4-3 TGCGCCAGCAGCCAGTCCACCCCGACAGAGCAGTTCTTC CASSQSTPTEQFF
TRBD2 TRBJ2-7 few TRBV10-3 TGTGCCATCCGTCCAGGGGGACTAGCGGACTACGAGCAGTACTTC CAIRPGGLADYEQYF
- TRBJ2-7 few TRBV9 TGTGCCAGCAGCGTAGGGGTGGAAAACTACGAGCAGTACTTC CASSVGVENYEQYF
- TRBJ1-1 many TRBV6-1 TGTGCCAGCTTTTGGACAGCCTACACTGAAGCTTTCTTT CASFWTAYTEAFF
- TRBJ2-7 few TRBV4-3 TGCGCCAGCAGCCAAGACAGGGCGATCTACGAGCAGTACTTC CASSQDRAIYEQYF
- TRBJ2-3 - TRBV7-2 TGTGCCAGCAGCTTAGCCCTCGTAACAGGAAACACAGATACGCAGTATTTT CASSLALVTGNTDTQYF
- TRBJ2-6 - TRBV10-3 TGTGCCGCCTCTGGGGCCAACGTCCTGACTTTC CAASGANVLTF
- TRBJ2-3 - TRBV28 TGTGCCAGCAGCAGAATCGGCGGACCTAGCACAGATACGCAGTATTTT CASSRIGGPSTDTQYF
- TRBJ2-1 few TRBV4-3 TGCGCCAGCAGCCAAGATCCCGACGTTTCCTACAATGAGCAGTTCTTC CASSQDPDVSYNEQFF
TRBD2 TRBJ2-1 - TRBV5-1 TGCGCCAGCAGCTTGGCCAGCGGGAGGGCCCTCTCCTACAATGAGCAGTTCTTC CASSLASGRALSYNEQFF